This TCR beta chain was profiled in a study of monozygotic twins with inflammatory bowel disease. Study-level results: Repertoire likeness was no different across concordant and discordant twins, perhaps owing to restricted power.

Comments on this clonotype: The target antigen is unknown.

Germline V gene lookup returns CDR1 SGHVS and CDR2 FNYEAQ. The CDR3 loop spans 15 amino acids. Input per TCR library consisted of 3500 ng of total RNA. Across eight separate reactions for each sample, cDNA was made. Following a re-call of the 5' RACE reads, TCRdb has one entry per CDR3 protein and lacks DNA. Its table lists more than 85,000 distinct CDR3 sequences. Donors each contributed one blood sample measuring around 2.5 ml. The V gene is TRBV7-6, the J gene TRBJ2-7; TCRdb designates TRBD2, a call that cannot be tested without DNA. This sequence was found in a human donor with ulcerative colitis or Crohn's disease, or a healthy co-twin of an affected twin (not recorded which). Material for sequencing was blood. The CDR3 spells CASSAHSGRGYEQYF.